Listed below are T cell receptor beta chains from one sample, sequenced in a study of OX40 agonist ivuxolimab in advanced cancers. TCRdb's table, derived via immunoSEQ multiplex PCR, lists solely in-frame clones and lacks some. The sample carries more than 35,000 clones, roughly nine tenths recorded once. Sequencing used CD4+ or CD8+ T cells sorted from blood, obtained in a trial of the OX40 agonist ivuxolimab. These receptors all stem from an adult with an advanced solid tumor such as melanoma, head and neck, liver or kidney cancer. Each CDR3 is given with its conserved first and last residue. D genes are given only for firm matches. Clone sizes are given selectively: once, few, many, or a class where the clone is expanded.

>TRBV27|.|.|TRBJ1-1
TGTGCCAGCAGTGAGGCAGGGAGTTCCGCTGAAGCTTTCTTT
CASSEAGSSAEAFF
>TRBV19|.|.|TRBJ2-3
TGTGCCAGTAGTATAATCCGTCGGGGGAGCACAGATACGCAGTATTTT
CASSIIRRGSTDTQYF
>TRBV28|once|TRBD1|TRBJ1-4
TGTGCCAGCAGTCCTGTAAGGGACAGGGTTGAAAAACTGTTTTTT
CASSPVRDRVEKLFF
>TRBV19|.|.|TRBJ2-7
TGTGCCAGTAGCCCGGACAGCTCCTACGAGCAGTACTTC
CASSPDSSYEQYF
>TRBV5-8|.|.|TRBJ2-6
TGTGCCAGCAGCCGTGGGGACTCTGGGGCCAACGTCCTGACTTTC
CASSRGDSGANVLTF
>TRBV9|.|.|TRBJ1-2
TGTGCCAGCAGCGTCGGTGACGGGGCCCCCAACTATGGCTACACCTTC
CASSVGDGAPNYGYTF
>TRBV10-2|.|TRBD1|TRBJ1-1
TGCGCCAGCAGGGACAGGCTAGGCGCTTTCTTT
CASRDRLGAFF
>TRBV19|.|.|TRBJ1-1
TGTGCCAGTAGTATGGGGTGGGAGAACACTGAAGCTTTCTTT
CASSMGWENTEAFF
>TRBV5-6|.|TRBD1|TRBJ1-5
TGTGCCAGCAGCTTGGAACAGGGGAAGCCCCAGCATTTT
CASSLEQGKPQHF
>TRBV7-6|.|.|TRBJ2-3
TGTGCCAGCGCCGGAGGAGGCACAGATACGCAGTATTTT
CASAGGGTDTQYF
>TRBV20-1|.|.|TRBJ2-1
TGCAGTGCTAGAGAAGGTGAGCAGTTCTTC
CSAREGEQFF
>TRBV27|.|.|TRBJ2-5
TGTGCCAGCAGTTTCTTTGGTGGAGAGACCCAGTACTTC
CASSFFGGETQYF
>TRBV9|.|.|TRBJ2-1
TGTGCCAGCAGCGTAGGCGGGGCGACTTACAATGAGCAGTTCTTC
CASSVGGATYNEQFF
>TRBV28|once|.|TRBJ1-4
TGTGCCAGCAGTTTCTCCCAGGGTACTAATGAAAAACTGTTTTTT
CASSFSQGTNEKLFF
>TRBV30|few|TRBD1|TRBJ2-7
TGTGCCTGGAGTGAGACAGGGGGATCCTACGAGCAGTACTTC
CAWSETGGSYEQYF
>TRBV29-1|.|TRBD1|TRBJ2-5
TGCAGCGTTGAAGGAATTTGGGACAGAGATCAAGAGACCCAGTACTTC
CSVEGIWDRDQETQYF
>TRBV30|once|.|TRBJ2-2
TGTGCCTGGAGGGGGGCGAACACCGGGGAGCTGTTTTTT
CAWRGANTGELFF
>TRBV4-2|.|.|TRBJ2-1
TGTGCCAGCAGCCAAGAGGGTAATGAGCAGTTCTTC
CASSQEGNEQFF
>TRBV11-3|.|.|TRBJ1-6
TGTGCCAGCAGCTTAGAGTCAAGGGGGAGCTCCTATAATTCACCCCTCCACTTT
CASSLESRGSSYNSPLHF
>TRBV6-5|.|TRBD1|TRBJ2-2
TGTGCCAGCAGTTTACCAGGGGGCCCGAACACCGGGGAGCTGTTTTTT
CASSLPGGPNTGELFF
>TRBV14|.|TRBD2|TRBJ2-5
TGTGCCAGCAGCTTACCTCGGGACTACCTGGGGCAAGAGACCCAGTACTTC
CASSLPRDYLGQETQYF
>TRBV4-1|.|TRBD1|TRBJ2-1
TGCGCCAGCAGCCCAGCACAACAGGGGGAAAAGTACAATGAGCAGTTCTTC
CASSPAQQGEKYNEQFF
>TRBV9|.|.|TRBJ1-4
TGTGCCAGCAGTGCCTCGGGGGCAACTAATGAAAAACTGTTTTTT
CASSASGATNEKLFF
>TRBV4-3|once|.|TRBJ2-3
TGCGCCAGCAGCCAAGCCAGCACAGATACGCAGTATTTT
CASSQASTDTQYF
>TRBV7-7|.|.|TRBJ1-1
TGTGCTAGCAGCTTAGCGGCTAACACTGAAGCTTTCTTT
CASSLAANTEAFF
>TRBV19|.|.|TRBJ1-5
TGTGCCAGTAGTTCGGCGTGGGGGGGCGATCAGCCCCAGCATTTT
CASSSAWGGDQPQHF
>TRBV7-9|.|.|TRBJ2-2
TGTGCCAGCAGCTTAAGACCCGACTCGAACACCGGGGAGCTGTTTTTT
CASSLRPDSNTGELFF